This T cell receptor (beta chain) was found in a study of early T cells in non-severe SARS-CoV-2 infection. This clonotype was counted ten times or more. Researchers tagged individual cDNA molecules with unique molecular identifiers. TCRdb processed the 5' RACE reads anew with MiXCR; each CDR3 protein has one entry. Among some 26,000 distinct CDR3 sequences listed, around 4.5% were seen once. From germline, CDR1 is SQVTM and CDR2 ANQGSEA. V lost 1 base and J lost 10, with 16 bases in between. The CDR3 extends over 13 amino acids. The specimen was whole blood. The clonotype originates from an adult who was a healthcare worker with PCR-confirmed SARS-CoV-2 infection or an uninfected control (not recorded which). The gene calls are TRBV29-1 and TRBJ1-1, with D perhaps matching TRBD1 (5 bases). In DNA, the CDR3 is TGCAGCGTTGAAGGTCAGGACACCAAGGGAGCTTTCTTT. This encodes CSVEGQDTKGAFF.